The 5 T cell receptor beta chains given below trace back to one sample, sequenced in a study of blood T cell repertoires in COVID-19. The assay was immunoSEQ multiplex PCR, and TCRdb's table has in-frame clones only and misses some. Among some 110,000 clones listed, about 83% were seen once. The material sequenced was peripheral blood. The origin of the receptors is a human donor in a cohort sampled during active COVID-19.

The chain recombines TRBV5-1 with TRBJ2-4, with TRBD2 identical over 9 bases. The length of the CDR3 is 16 residues. Per germline, CDR1 SGHRS and CDR2 YFSETQ. V shed 7 bases, J shed 6 bases, and the junction held 14 bases outside the gene matches. CDR3 in amino acids: CASAGHDKLAGNIQYF. CDR3 nucleotide sequence: TGCGCCAGCGCGGGACACGATAAACTAGCGGGAAACATTCAGTACTTC.

The V gene is TRBV7-9, the J gene TRBJ2-7; TRBD2 agrees at 9 bases. V lost 0 bases, J lost 5 bases, and 11 bases stayed unmatched. CDR1 and CDR2 from the germline V gene are SEHNR and FQNEAQ (reference sequence). CDR3 length: 17 amino acids. The CDR3 DNA reads as TGTGCCAGCAGCTTAGCAGGGGCTAGAGCGGGAGGTGACGAGCAGTACTTC. Translated, it gives CASSLAGARAGGDEQYF.

The V and J genes are TRBV2 and TRBJ2-7; perhaps TRBD2 as D (6 bases). The CDR3 contains 14 residues. Deletions cut 10 bases from V and 1 base from J, with 17 bases between. Looked up from germline, CDR1 is SNHLY and CDR2 is FYNNEI. CDR3 DNA sequence: TGTGCCACCACACGGGGGACGGAGTCCTACGAGCAGTACTTC. Translating it yields CATTRGTESYEQYF.

This chain joins TRBV30 and TRBJ1-1; weak D call: TRBD1 (5 bases). The CDR3 covers 16 residues. V was trimmed by 3 bases and J by 1 base, leaving 18 bases between them. Germline V gives CDR1 GTSNPN, CDR2 SVGIG (reference sequence). This CDR3 reads CAWSPRGERPNTEAFF. Written as DNA, the CDR3 is TGTGCCTGGAGCCCACGGGGGGAACGGCCGAACACTGAAGCTTTCTTT.

The rearrangement uses TRBV7-9 and TRBJ2-5; no clear D. The CDR3 is 13 residues long. V was shortened by 2 bases and J by 4 bases, with 8 bases between the two germline ends. Germline V gene sequence: CDR1 SEHNR, CDR2 FQNEAQ (reference sequence). The chain's CDR3 is CASSLLTGETQYF. CDR3 sequence (DNA): TGTGCCAGCAGCTTACTCACCGGAGAGACCCAGTACTTC.